This T cell receptor (beta chain) was obtained from a study of blood T cell repertoires in COVID-19 (dated by TCRdb to about 2020). Background for the entire study: The collaborator samples originated in the United States, Italy and Spain and spanned the acute and convalescent phases of COVID-19. The material from the prospective study consisted of cDNA or gDNA derived from T cells, B-cell-depleted T cells, or PBMCs. The dataset comprised deeply sampled blood TCRbeta repertoires from subjects exposed to, actively infected with, or recovered from COVID-19. The repertoires were released in a freely available public database intended as a resource for research on the immune response to SARS-CoV-2. The samples were drawn from two sources: the first 160 participants of the ongoing ImmuneRACE study, and fewer than 1,500 subjects contributed by 6 global collaborators. A de-identified subject ID, COVID-19 status, age in years and sex were almost always included in the sample metadata. Where available, HLA class I and class II types were obtained from metadata supplied by the sample provider rather than from assay-based typing.

Whole blood was collected in K2EDTA tubes by collaborating institutions according to the institutions' own protocols. For TCRbeta analysis, collaborator samples were shipped as frozen whole blood, as isolated PBMCs, or as DNA extracted from either sample type. The germline V gene provides CDR1 MNHNS and CDR2 SASEGT. The CDR3 measures 14 amino acids from cysteine to phenylalanine. Of all the DNA, just the CDR3 is kept, 42 bases in frame from base 1. V was cut back by 1 base and J by 0 bases, leaving a gap of 6 bases between them. With respect to this clone: Its target antigen remains unknown. Base-call qualities are not available, and no considerably larger clone is one nucleotide away.

Findings and caveats that apply to the study as a whole: How much clinical and demographic metadata was included differed by source and by participant, and the metadata was provided uncurated.

TCRbeta CDR3 regions were amplified from genomic DNA by means of the immunoSEQ Assay, a bias-controlled multiplex PCR. The study's own analysis went as follows. The number of nucleated cells in each sample was estimated from the amplification of reference gene primers within the assay. Sequence reads were collapsed and filtered to measure the absolute abundance of every unique TCRbeta CDR3 rearrangement. For each sample, productive Simpson clonality was calculated as the square root of Simpson's diversity index across productive rearrangements. TCRdb took this table from immuneACCESS and kept in-frame rearrangements with V and J called. Such tables lack part of the clones; where checked against another copy, unresolved V genes explain under half of the gap, and the rest is unexplained. V and J calls and clone size are given by that table; D and trimming were obtained from the DNA. In this sample the table shows 50,000 or so clones, 65% to 85% of which occur a single time. The ten top clones hold about a sixth of the sample.

The sequence derives from a man aged 40-49 years with acute or convalescent COVID-19. The specimen was peripheral blood. The V and J segments used are TRBV6-1 and TRBJ1-1; a tentative D match to TRBD1 spans 5 bases. The CDR3 has the sequence CASSEVGVNTEAFF. The DNA is as follows: TGTGCCAGCAGTGAAGTAGGGGTGAACACTGAAGCTTTCTTT.